The 16 T cell receptor beta chains below come from one sample, sequenced in a study of shared clonotypes between healthy human individuals. As defined, naive CD8 cells were CD45RO-negative and positively selected for CCR7, with terminally differentiated effector memory CD45RA+ cells excluded. Sequenced by immunoSEQ multiplex PCR; TCRdb stores in-frame clones only, minus some. The sample records approximately 810,000 clones, 92% being singletons. Sequenced sample: naive CD8+ T cells sorted from blood. The receptors here all came from a man aged 25-45 years in good health.

The chain carries TRBV7-9 and TRBJ2-7, with D tentatively TRBD1 (5 bases). The ends were cut back, 4 bases at V and 7 bases at J, with 17 bases in the middle. Germline-derived CDR1 and CDR2 are SEHNR and FQNEAQ (reference sequence). The CDR3 covers 14 residues. CDR3 bases: TGTGCCAGCAGCTCATCAACAGGCTTCTCGGAGCAGTACTTC. Protein: CASSSSTGFSEQYF.

The chain couples TRBV21-1 to TRBJ2-5; the table assigns TRBD2, which was not confirmed against the DNA. TRBV21-1 is listed as a pseudogene. This CDR3 region has 18 residues. The chain's CDR3 is CASSKESARLAIQETQYF. As DNA, the CDR3 is TGTGCCAGCAGCAAAGAAAGTGCGAGACTAGCGATTCAAGAGACCCAGTACTTC.

This clone was observed a single time. V is TRBV19 and J is TRBJ1-5, with D tentatively TRBD1 (5 bases). Germline values: CDR1 LNHDA, CDR2 SQIVND (reference sequence). There are 13 residues in the CDR3. V shed 3 bases and J shed 8 bases, with 11 bases lying between them. This CDR3 reads CASSILGVEPQHF. For the CDR3, the DNA is TGTGCCAGTAGTATTTTGGGGGTTGAGCCCCAGCATTTT.

This clone came up once. The rearrangement joins TRBV10-3 to TRBJ1-5; D gene unclear. This CDR3 has 14 residues. The germline gives CDR1 ENHRY, CDR2 SYGVKD. Trimming pared 3 bases from V and 4 bases from J, leaving 10 bases between. The CDR3 region has the DNA TGTGCCATCAGTGATGGGGATGAGAATCAGCCCCAGCATTTT. It encodes CAISDGDENQPQHF.

The V and J genes are TRBV4-3 and TRBJ2-7, with 7 bases identical to TRBD1. With V trimmed by 0 bases and J by 2 bases, 7 bases remained unmatched. The CDR3 spans 16 residues. Per germline, CDR1 LGHNA and CDR2 YSLEER. The CDR3 sequence is CASSQDGGQSTYEQYF. DNA for the CDR3: TGCGCCAGCAGCCAAGATGGGGGACAGTCGACCTACGAGCAGTACTTC.

This rearrangement joins TRBV27 to TRBJ2-1; D remains ambiguous. Germline V gene data show CDR1 as MNHEY and CDR2 as SMNVEV (reference sequence). Trimming removed 4 bases from V and 6 bases from J, with 7 bases in between. This CDR3 is 12 amino acids long. This CDR3 reads CASSYNRNEQFF. For the CDR3, the DNA is TGTGCCAGCAGTTACAACCGCAATGAGCAGTTCTTC.

The chain uses TRBV15 and TRBJ1-1; D is possibly TRBD1 (6 bases). Germline CDR1 and CDR2: LNHNV and YYDKDF (reference sequence). V was cut by 0 bases and J by 1 base, with 12 bases left in between. The CDR3 sequence is 16 residues long. For the CDR3, the DNA is TGTGCCACCAGCAGAGAGACCCAGGGGACGAACACTGAAGCTTTCTTT. Its protein is CATSRETQGTNTEAFF.

The gene calls are TRBV28 and TRBJ1-2; D gene ambiguous. CDR1 is MDHEN, CDR2 SYDVKM, per germline. The germline V and J ends were trimmed by 3 bases and 1 base, with 3 bases remaining between them. This CDR3 is 12 amino acids long. Here the CDR3 DNA reads TGTGCCAGCAGTTTTTTTAACTATGGCTACACCTTC. Translating gives CASSFFNYGYTF.

The V and J genes are TRBV5-5 and TRBJ1-1; D is ambiguous. Germline V gene data show CDR1 as SGHKS and CDR2 as YYEKEE (reference sequence). V was cut by 0 bases and J by 5 bases, with 8 bases left in between. The CDR3 runs 13 residues. As DNA, the CDR3 is TGTGCCAGCAGCTTGGGCCCGAAGACTGAAGCTTTCTTT. Encoded protein: CASSLGPKTEAFF.

The V gene is TRBV9, the J gene TRBJ2-6; TRBD1 matches 9 bases. Per germline, CDR1 SGDLS and CDR2 YYNGEE. The CDR3 contains 18 residues. Losses at the gene ends were 4 bases for V and 2 bases for J; bases not matched to a gene: 10. Here the CDR3 DNA reads TGTGCCAGCAGCACACGGGACAGGGAGGCACCTGGGGCCAACGTCCTGACTTTC. Protein: CASSTRDREAPGANVLTF.

Comment on this clone: Other DNA sequences of this sample code for an identical CDR3. DNA of the CDR3: TGTGCCTGGAGTGTACTCGCCGGGGAGCTGTTTTTT. The encoded protein is CAWSVLAGELFF. The rearrangement links TRBV30 to TRBJ2-2; D not resolved. The CDR3 runs to 12 residues. Germline V CDR1 and CDR2: GTSNPN, SVGIG (reference sequence). V lost 0 bases and J 6 bases, leaving 5 bases between the germline ends.

This chain uses TRBV29-1 with TRBJ2-6; D is undetermined. There are 14 residues in the CDR3. Deletions cut 3 bases from V and 0 bases from J, with 6 bases between. Germline-derived CDR1 and CDR2 are SQVTM and ANQGSEA. CDR3 coding DNA: TGCAGCGTTGAGGGTACCTCTGGGGCCAACGTCCTGACTTTC. Translation: CSVEGTSGANVLTF. Combining the CDR3 with reference TRBV29-1 and TRBJ2-6 gives the whole variable domain SAVISQKPSRDICQRGTSLTIQCQVDSQVTMMFWYRQQPGQSLTLIATANQGSEATYESGFVIDKFPISRPNLTFSTLTVSNMSPEDSSIYLCSVEGTSGANVLTFGAGSRLTVL.

The V call is TRBV7-3, the J call TRBJ2-1; 7 nucleotides line up with TRBD1. Germline V gene sequence: CDR1 SGHTA, CDR2 FQGTGA. V gave up 4 bases and J gave up 8 bases; unmatched junction bases: 2. The CDR3 is 12 residues long. The DNA for the CDR3 is TGTGCCAGCAGCTCCACAGGGGATGAGCAGTTCTTC. This encodes CASSSTGDEQFF.

The V call is TRBV6-5, the J call TRBJ1-2, with 10 bases lining up with TRBD1. The J segment lost 6 bases and the V segment lost 7 bases, leaving 8 bases of the junction unmatched. Germline V CDR1 and CDR2: MNHEY, SVGAGI. There are 14 residues in the CDR3. The CDR3 loop reads CASTPTGGFHGYTF. CDR3 DNA sequence: TGTGCCAGCACCCCGACAGGGGGCTTCCATGGCTACACCTTC.

This clone has just one count. This chain connects TRBV27 to TRBJ2-3; 8 bases match TRBD2. Losses at the gene ends were 6 bases for V and 6 bases for J; bases not matched to a gene: 8. The CDR3 has 14 amino acids. Germline loops: CDR1 MNHEY, CDR2 SMNVEV (reference sequence). Written as DNA, the CDR3 is TGTGCCAGCAGACTGGAACGGGAGGGGGATACGCAGTATTTT. This translates into CASRLEREGDTQYF.

The chain is built from TRBV4-3 and TRBJ1-3, with 7 bases identical to TRBD1. This CDR3 is built from 16 residues. V lost 0 bases, J lost 1 base, and 3 bases stayed unmatched. Germline V CDR1 and CDR2: LGHNA, YSLEER. CDR3 sequence (DNA): TGCGCCAGCAGCCAAGACACCAGGGGGTCTGGAAACACCATATATTTT. This codes for CASSQDTRGSGNTIYF.